The 26 T cell receptor beta chains listed next were all sequenced from one sample in a study of cytomegalovirus exposure and HLA in healthy donors. Primers included in the PCR were 60 Vbeta and 13 Jbeta primers. Only in-frame clones appear in the TCRdb table, and some are missing; sequencing was by immunoSEQ multiplex PCR. This table holds roughly 100,000 clones, approximately 80% found once. The sample comprised PBMCs. Receptor source: a woman aged 40 to 49 in good health and CMV-seronegative.

The chain combines TRBV7-9 with TRBJ1-3, with 9 bases fitting TRBD1. This CDR3 is 18 amino acids long. The V gene's germline CDR1 is SEHNR and CDR2 FQNEAQ (reference sequence). V dropped 5 bases and J dropped 4; count of bases not matched to a gene: 15. This chain's CDR3 is CASSPQWDRDRFGNTIYF. The CDR3 DNA sequence: TGTGCCAGCAGCCCCCAGTGGGACAGGGATCGCTTCGGAAACACCATATATTTT.

This chain connects TRBV30 to TRBJ1-3, with D perhaps matching TRBD1 (6 bases). Per the germline V gene, CDR1 is GTSNPN and CDR2 is SVGIG (reference sequence). With 2 bases removed from V and 3 bases from J, the gap between germline ends came to 14 bases. CDR3 size: 15 residues. The CDR3 here is CAWSRTQGIGNTIYF. The CDR3 nucleotides read TGTGCCTGGAGTCGAACACAGGGAATTGGAAACACCATATATTTT.

The chain couples TRBV15 to TRBJ2-1; D might be TRBD2 (6 bases). Trimming removed 4 bases at V and 9 bases at J, with 10 bases between. There are 12 residues in the CDR3. Germline V gene lookup returns CDR1 LNHNV and CDR2 YYDKDF (reference sequence). The CDR3 sequence is CATSMGGGEQFF. DNA of the CDR3: TGTGCCACCAGCATGGGGGGAGGTGAGCAGTTCTTC.

The genes are TRBV27 and TRBJ2-3; weak D call: TRBD1 (6 bases). Germline V gives CDR1 MNHEY, CDR2 SMNVEV (reference sequence). CDR3 size: 16 residues. V lost 1 base and J 5 bases, leaving 16 bases between the germline ends. For the CDR3, the DNA is TGTGCCAGCAGTTTATTAGGGGGAGAGTATGAAGATACGCAGTATTTT. As protein: CASSLLGGEYEDTQYF.

This clone was observed a handful of times. The chain recombines TRBV19 with TRBJ2-7; D might be TRBD1 (6 bases). Per germline, CDR1 LNHDA and CDR2 SQIVND (reference sequence). V lost 4 bases and J lost 2, with 12 bases in between. This CDR3 has 14 residues. CDR3 sequence reads: CASSTPGEPYEQYF. The CDR3 DNA follows: TGTGCCAGTAGTACCCCAGGGGAGCCCTACGAGCAGTACTTC.

The chain is built from TRBV7-2 and TRBJ2-5, with 14 bases matching TRBD2. Germline V CDR1 and CDR2: SGHTA, FQGNSA. The CDR3 spans 16 residues. V was pared by 5 bases and J by 1 base, with 3 bases of the junction left unmatched. CDR3 sequence: CASSLGLAGAQETQYF. DNA of the CDR3: TGTGCCAGCAGCCTGGGACTAGCGGGAGCCCAAGAGACCCAGTACTTC.

The rearrangement links TRBV6-5 to TRBJ2-1; D ambiguous. The V and J ends lost 0 bases and 4 bases respectively, with 7 bases between them. The CDR3 has 14 amino acids. Germline values: CDR1 MNHEY, CDR2 SVGAGI. The CDR3 protein is CASSYSQLYNEQFF. The CDR3 coding sequence is TGTGCCAGCAGTTACTCGCAACTATACAATGAGCAGTTCTTC.

This clone has more than one count but fewer than ten. V gene TRBV7-3 combines with J gene TRBJ2-3, with a possible D match to TRBD2 (6 bases). Trimming took off 6 bases at V and 1 base at J, with 14 bases between the two ends. Germline CDR1 SGHTA, CDR2 FQGTGA. The CDR3 is made up of 15 amino acids. CDR3 residues: CASSGGSIGTDTQYF. The CDR3 coding sequence is TGTGCCAGCAGTGGGGGGAGCATCGGCACAGATACGCAGTATTTT.

This clone is a singleton in its sample. The genes are TRBV6-5 and TRBJ2-7; TRBD1 agrees at 7 bases. The V and J ends lost 0 bases and 10 bases, in that order; junction bases with no gene match: 6. Germline V gene sequence: CDR1 MNHEY, CDR2 SVGAGI. CDR3 size: 13 residues. In DNA, the CDR3 is TGTGCCAGCAGTTACTCGGGACAGACCTCTCAGTACTTC. This translates into CASSYSGQTSQYF.

This chain uses TRBV29-1 with TRBJ2-1; perhaps TRBD2 as D (6 bases). Looked up from germline, CDR1 is SQVTM and CDR2 is ANQGSEA. The V end was cut by 5 bases, the J end by 6 bases, with 14 bases between. The CDR3 is 13 amino acids. The CDR3 protein is CSVRGRMGNEQFF. The CDR3 DNA is TGCAGCGTTCGTGGGAGGATGGGCAATGAGCAGTTCTTC.

For this clone: Germline and junction disagree at one end, which may indicate a read error. This sequence joins TRBV27 and TRBJ2-7; 7 bases agree with TRBD2. The CDR3 has 16 amino acids. Per germline, CDR1 MNHEY and CDR2 SMNVEV (reference sequence). The CDR3 DNA sequence: TGTGCCAGCAGTCCCCTGAGGGAGGGCCTCTCCCACGAGCAGTACTTC. This gives the protein CASSPLREGLSHEQYF.

The chain is built from TRBV27 and TRBJ2-1; 12 bases line up with TRBD2. CDR1 MNHEY and CDR2 SMNVEV come from the germline V gene (reference sequence). With 3 bases clipped from V and 5 bases from J, the junction kept 5 bases outside the gene matches. This CDR3 has 16 residues. The CDR3 spells CASSFLAGGYHNEQFF. The CDR3 coding sequence is TGTGCCAGCAGTTTTCTAGCGGGAGGGTACCACAATGAGCAGTTCTTC.

The V gene is TRBV5-4, the J gene TRBJ2-4, with TRBD2 matching over 13 bases. The CDR3 has 17 amino acids. CDR1 is SGHNT and CDR2 is YYREEE in the germline V gene (reference sequence). The V and J ends lost 4 bases and 0 bases, in that order; junction bases with no gene match: 4. The CDR3 spells CASSGLAGESAKNIQYF. The DNA for the CDR3 is TGTGCCAGCAGCGGACTAGCGGGAGAATCAGCCAAAAACATTCAGTACTTC.

The chain couples TRBV7-2 to TRBJ2-1, with D unclear. The CDR3 contains 15 residues. V was trimmed by 0 bases and J by 4 bases, leaving 10 bases between them. Germline CDR1 is SGHTA and CDR2 is FQGNSA. The CDR3: CASSLAFGQYNEQFF. The CDR3 DNA is TGTGCCAGCAGCTTAGCGTTTGGGCAGTACAATGAGCAGTTCTTC.

The V call is TRBV5-4, the J call TRBJ1-3; TRBD1 matches 8 bases. The CDR3 contains 16 residues. Germline lookup yields CDR1 SGHNT and CDR2 YYREEE (reference sequence). V dropped 1 base and J dropped 0; count of bases not matched to a gene: 3. As DNA, the CDR3 is TGTGCCAGCAGCTTGTCTGGGACAGGCTCTGGAAACACCATATATTTT. This sequence encodes CASSLSGTGSGNTIYF.

The V and J genes are TRBV5-6 and TRBJ1-2; no reliable D call. CDR3 size: 18 residues. The V end lost 1 base, the J end lost 6 bases, and 25 bases lay between the germline ends. CDR1 is SGHDT, CDR2 YYEEEE, per germline. The CDR3 sequence: CASSLRGRAAGRFNGYTF. The CDR3 coding sequence is TGTGCCAGCAGCTTGAGAGGGAGGGCAGCCGGCCGCTTCAATGGCTACACCTTC.

The chain combines TRBV5-4 with TRBJ2-3; D may be TRBD1 (7 bases). This CDR3 region has 17 residues. The germline V gene encodes CDR1 SGHNT and CDR2 YYREEE (reference sequence). V was cut by 3 bases and J by 2 bases, with 19 bases left in between. CDR3 region: CASSYGLAGGYTDTQYF. For the CDR3, the DNA is TGTGCCAGCAGCTACGGACTGGCAGGGGGGTACACAGATACGCAGTATTTT.

The V and J genes are TRBV11-2 and TRBJ2-1; maybe TRBD1 (5 bases). The CDR3 extends over 12 amino acids. CDR1 is SGHAT and CDR2 is FQNNGV in the germline V gene. V shed 7 bases and J shed 9 bases, with 13 bases lying between them. CDR3 bases: TGTGCCAGCACCACAGGCTCTTCTGAGCAGTTCTTC. Translated, it gives CASTTGSSEQFF.

The chain is built from TRBV19 and TRBJ2-1; no reliable D call. The ends were cut back, 5 bases at V and 5 bases at J, with 7 bases in the middle. In germline, CDR1 is LNHDA, CDR2 SQIVND (reference sequence). The CDR3 is made up of 12 amino acids. CDR3 DNA: TGTGCCAGTAGTCACAACGACAATGAGCAGTTCTTC. Translation gives CASSHNDNEQFF.

This clone was picked up a small number of times. CDR3 protein: CASSLLAGGQPQHF. The CDR3 DNA is TGTGCCAGCAGTTTATTGGCGGGTGGTCAGCCCCAGCATTTT. This chain joins TRBV27 and TRBJ1-5; D remains ambiguous. From germline, CDR1 is MNHEY and CDR2 SMNVEV (reference sequence). Trimming took off 1 base at V and 6 bases at J, with 10 bases between the two ends. The CDR3 has 14 amino acids.

The rearrangement joins TRBV13 to TRBJ2-1, with a tentative D call TRBD1 (5 bases). Per the germline V gene, CDR1 is PRHDT and CDR2 is FYEKMQ (reference sequence). With 5 bases removed from V and 2 bases from J, the gap between germline ends came to 13 bases. The CDR3 loop spans 15 amino acids. The CDR3 nucleotides read TGTGCCAGCAGCCTGTGGCAGGGCCCCTACAATGAGCAGTTCTTC. Translating it yields CASSLWQGPYNEQFF.

In this sample, this clone turned up once. This rearrangement joins TRBV19 to TRBJ2-1; possibly TRBD2 for D (5 bases). V was shortened by 6 bases and J by 5 bases, with 11 bases between the two germline ends. The CDR3 is 13 residues long. Germline lookup yields CDR1 LNHDA and CDR2 SQIVND (reference sequence). The CDR3 loop is CASRGRGDNEQFF. CDR3 nucleotides: TGTGCCAGTAGAGGTCGGGGTGACAATGAGCAGTTCTTC.

This clone was observed a handful of times. The V call is TRBV5-5, the J call TRBJ2-1; D not resolved. V lost 4 bases and J lost 10, with 18 bases in between. The V gene's germline CDR1 is SGHKS and CDR2 YYEKEE (reference sequence). This CDR3 is 14 amino acids long. The CDR3 sequence is CASSNPTSNSEQFF. The CDR3 DNA follows: TGTGCCAGCAGCAATCCAACCTCTAACTCGGAGCAGTTCTTC. The variable domain in full, with the rest retrieved from reference TRBV5-5 and TRBJ2-1, is DAGVTQSPTHLIKTRGQQVTLRCSPISGHKSVSWYQQVLGQGPQFIFQYYEKEERGRGNFPDRFSARQFPNYSSELNVNALLLGDSALYLCASSNPTSNSEQFFGPGTRLTVL.

The CDR3 DNA sequence: TGTGCCTGGAGTCGTCTAGCTGGGCAGTACTTC. This gives the protein CAWSRLAGQYF. The chain joins TRBV30 to TRBJ2-7; D may be TRBD2 (5 bases). Trimming removed 2 bases from V and 9 bases from J, with 11 bases in between. Looked up from germline, CDR1 is GTSNPN and CDR2 is SVGIG (reference sequence). CDR3 length equals 11 residues.

The V gene is TRBV5-1, the J gene TRBJ1-2; weak D call: TRBD1 (5 bases). The CDR3 has 15 amino acids. The ends were cut back, 0 bases at V and 5 bases at J, with 14 bases in the middle. Germline CDR1 and CDR2: SGHRS and YFSETQ. The CDR3 DNA follows: TGCGCCAGCAGCTTGGCGGCAGGGAAAGGGTATGGCTACACCTTC. It translates to CASSLAAGKGYGYTF. Full variable domain (missing parts from reference TRBV5-1 and TRBJ1-2): KAGVTQTPRYLIKTRGQQVTLSCSPISGHRSVSWYQQTPGQGLQFLFEYFSETQRNKGNFPGRFSGRQFSNSRSEMNVSTLELGDSALYLCASSLAAGKGYGYTFGSGTRLTVV.

The J gene is TRBJ1-2, the V gene TRBV27; TRBD1 agrees at 8 bases. Germline trimming cut 3 bases from V and 8 bases from J; bases unmatched to any gene: 5. The CDR3 has 13 amino acids. CDR1 is MNHEY and CDR2 is SMNVEV in the germline V gene (reference sequence). The DNA for the CDR3 is TGTGCCAGCAGTTTCAGGGGGCGGGAGGGCTACACCTTC. Amino acid sequence: CASSFRGREGYTF.